This T cell receptor beta chain comes out of a study of blood T cell repertoires in COVID-19. Study as a whole: Sites across the United States, Italy and Spain contributed samples from acute and convalescent COVID-19. T cells, B-cell-depleted T cells, or PBMCs provided the cDNA or gDNA that served as material.

Original processing methods: For nucleated cells, counts were estimated from reference gene primer amplification. Repertoires were generated with immunoSEQ multiplex PCR, while TCRdb's copy carries only in-frame clones and drops some. The V and J calls and clone size are taken from that table; D and trimming were inferred from the DNA. The sample yields about 150,000 clones, 70% to 90% seen once. The CDR3 runs to 13 residues. Germline assignment: CDR1 SNHLY and CDR2 FYNNEI. The germline V and J ends were trimmed by 4 bases and 6 bases, with 12 bases remaining between them. The sequence was obtained from a woman in her 70s with acute or convalescent COVID-19. The genes are TRBV2 and TRBJ1-2; D is unresolved. Sequencing used peripheral blood. The CDR3: CASSGVQADGYTF. DNA of the CDR3: TGTGCCAGCAGTGGGGTTCAGGCTGATGGCTACACCTTC. The full variable domain, with the rest looked up from reference TRBV2 and TRBJ1-2, is EPEVTQTPSHQVTQMGQEVILRCVPISNHLYFYWYRQILGQKVEFLVSFYNNEISEKSEIFDDQFSVERPDGSNFTLKIRSTKLEDSAMYFCASSGVQADGYTFGSGTRLTVV.